Following are 10 T cell receptor beta chains from one sample sequenced in a study of cytomegalovirus exposure and HLA in healthy donors. TCRdb's table, derived via immunoSEQ multiplex PCR, lists solely in-frame clones and lacks some. This repertoire shows approximately 230,000 clones, about 90% found once; its top ten account for approximately 12%. Sequencing input: PBMCs. The source of these receptors is a man aged 18 to 35 in good health and CMV-seropositive.

The chain recombines TRBV5-4 with TRBJ2-4, with D perhaps matching TRBD1 (6 bases). The V and J ends lost 3 bases and 7 bases respectively, with 17 bases between them. The CDR3 totals 15 residues. The germline CDR1 and CDR2 sequences are SGHNT and YYREEE (reference sequence). The CDR3 protein is CASSSPGAGVNIQYF. As DNA, the CDR3 is TGTGCCAGCAGCTCCCCAGGGGCAGGGGTCAACATTCAGTACTTC.

The chain combines TRBV15 with TRBJ2-2; TRBD2 matches 8 bases. V gave up 4 bases and J gave up 8 bases; unmatched junction bases: 6. CDR1 is LNHNV and CDR2 is YYDKDF in the germline V gene (reference sequence). This CDR3 has 14 amino acids. CDR3 coding DNA: TGTGCCACCAGCATTATAGCGGGACCGGGGGAGCTGTTTTTT. It is translated as CATSIIAGPGELFF.

A remark on this clone: Other DNA variants within this sample encode the same CDR3. The rearrangement uses TRBV5-1 and TRBJ2-7; 7 bases are shared with TRBD1. Germline V gives CDR1 SGHRS, CDR2 YFSETQ. V was pared by 0 bases and J by 2 bases, with 2 bases of the junction left unmatched. This CDR3 has 14 residues. The DNA for the CDR3 is TGCGCCAGCAGCTTGGGACAGGGAGCCTACGAGCAGTACTTC. Protein: CASSLGQGAYEQYF.

This chain links TRBV5-1 with TRBJ2-1; D may be TRBD1 (6 bases). Per the germline V gene, CDR1 is SGHRS and CDR2 is YFSETQ. V was pared by 6 bases and J by 1 base, with 17 bases between. CDR3 length: 16 amino acids. The CDR3 region has the DNA TGCGCCAGCAAGCGACAAGCCGGGACATCCTACAATGAGCAGTTCTTC. Protein sequence: CASKRQAGTSYNEQFF. Based on the CDR3 plus reference TRBV5-1 and TRBJ2-1, the full variable domain is KAGVTQTPRYLIKTRGQQVTLSCSPISGHRSVSWYQQTPGQGLQFLFEYFSETQRNKGNFPGRFSGRQFSNSRSEMNVSTLELGDSALYLCASKRQAGTSYNEQFFGPGTRLTVL.

The CDR3 sequence is CASGLVGGTGGNQPQHF. CDR3 sequence (DNA): TGTGCTAGTGGTTTGGTAGGAGGGACAGGGGGAAATCAGCCCCAGCATTTT. The genes are TRBV12-5 and TRBJ1-5; 11 bases align to TRBD1. J gave up 4 bases and V 0 bases, and 5 bases lay outside the gene matches. The germline V gene has CDR1 LGHNT and CDR2 FRNRAP. The CDR3 extends over 17 amino acids.

V usage is TRBV7-9 and J usage is TRBJ1-5; no definite D call. CDR3 size: 12 residues. The V gene lost 5 bases and the J gene lost 5 bases, with 7 bases spanning the gap. Germline loops: CDR1 SEHNR, CDR2 FQNEAQ (reference sequence). The CDR3 region has the DNA TGTGCCAGCAGCAGACACGATCAGCCCCAGCATTTT. Its translation is CASSRHDQPQHF.

The rearrangement links TRBV7-6 to TRBJ2-6; tentatively, D is TRBD2 (6 bases). The CDR3 is 17 residues long. Trimming cost V 3 bases and J 0 bases, with 12 bases left between them. Germline lookup yields CDR1 SGHVS and CDR2 FNYEAQ. CDR3 protein: CASSFVGGGSGANVLTF. The CDR3 DNA is TGTGCCAGCAGCTTTGTCGGGGGTGGCTCTGGGGCCAACGTCCTGACTTTC.

The chain joins TRBV28 to TRBJ1-5; TRBD1 aligns across 7 bases. The V gene end was trimmed by 10 bases and the J gene end by 3 bases; junction bases not matched to a gene: 6. The length of the CDR3 is 13 residues. Per the germline V gene, CDR1 is MDHEN and CDR2 is SYDVKM. CDR3 DNA: TGTGCCACCTACAGGGGTAACAATCAGCCCCAGCATTTT. Translating it yields CATYRGNNQPQHF.

The rearrangement joins TRBV5-6 to TRBJ2-3; 7 bases agree with TRBD1. With 0 bases clipped from V and 2 bases from J, the junction kept 3 bases outside the gene matches. This CDR3 contains 15 residues. Germline-derived CDR1 and CDR2 are SGHDT and YYEEEE. CDR3 loop: CASSLVGTATDTQYF. The CDR3 DNA reads TGTGCCAGCAGCTTGGTAGGGACAGCCACAGATACGCAGTATTTT.

V gene TRBV6-1 combines with J gene TRBJ2-7, with 8 bases aligning to TRBD2. Unmatched junction bases numbered 11, after V lost 1 base and J lost 6 bases. Germline assignment: CDR1 MNHNS and CDR2 SASEGT. The CDR3 is 16 residues long. The CDR3 bases are TGTGCCAGCAGTGAAGGTGGGACTAGAATTCAGACCGAGCAGTACTTC. It encodes CASSEGGTRIQTEQYF.